These 2 T cell receptor beta chains share one sample of origin, sequenced in a study of blood T cells in healthy people across ages. Primed by a sample-barcoded 5' primer and a J-beta primer mix, a second PCR proceeded for about 7 to 12 cycles. MiXCR was run by TCRdb on the 5' RACE reads, yielding one entry per CDR3 protein. The repertoire has about 1.1 million distinct CDR3 sequences, approximately 38% of them found once; the top ten carry about 12%. Specimen: blood. These receptors came from a young man in good health.

This chain links TRBV12-3 or TRBV12-4 with TRBJ2-1, with 8 bases identical to TRBD1. The CDR3 runs to 14 residues. The V gene end was trimmed by 6 bases and the J gene end by 10 bases; junction bases not matched to a gene: 11. The CDR3 loop reads CASSPDRVSREQFF. DNA of the CDR3: TGTGCCAGCAGCCCGGACAGGGTAAGCAGGGAGCAGTTCTTC.

This clonotype was seen a handful of times. This sequence joins TRBV5-1 and TRBJ2-5; 13 bases agree with TRBD2. The CDR3 covers 16 residues. Germline loops: CDR1 SGHRS, CDR2 YFSETQ. J lost 1 base, V lost 5 bases, and 5 bases had no gene match. The CDR3 here is CASRLAGGLSQETQYF. The CDR3 region has the DNA TGCGCCAGCAGACTAGCGGGGGGGCTTTCCCAAGAGACCCAGTACTTC.